The sequence of this T cell receptor (beta chain) was determined in a study of OX40 agonist ivuxolimab in advanced cancers. Study context: Partial responses were achieved by three patients, one with hepatocellular carcinoma and two with cutaneous melanoma.

Method: immunoSEQ multiplex PCR; TCRdb's copy keeps in-frame clones and lacks some. In the table there are about 48,000 clones, more than 80% of which are singletons. The TCR was taken from an adult with an advanced solid tumor such as melanoma, head and neck, liver or kidney cancer. The starting material was CD4+ or CD8+ T cells sorted from blood, obtained in a trial of the OX40 agonist ivuxolimab.

The CDR3 reads CASSLASVSYEQYF. CDR3 DNA sequence: TGCGCCAGCAGCTTGGCATCAGTCTCCTACGAGCAGTACTTC. This chain uses TRBV5-1 with TRBJ2-7; the D is unclear. Trimming cost V 0 bases and J 0 bases, with 7 bases left between them. This CDR3 is built from 14 residues. In germline, CDR1 is SGHRS, CDR2 YFSETQ.